This T cell receptor beta chain was obtained from a study of T cell clusters in autoimmune cytopenias (dated by TCRdb to between 2018 and 2020). Turning to the overall study: Per sample, TRB sequencing gave a median depth of approximately 52,000 reads and a median of 2,350 distinct TRB clonotypes. In autoimmune cytopenia patients, peripheral blood TRB and IGH repertoires were sequenced during active disease and over treatment follow-up, together with healthy, CLL and autoimmune hepatitis controls. The study was designed to test whether a disease-specific immune repertoire signature usable as a blood-based biomarker is carried by autoimmune cytopenia patients.

TRB rearrangements were amplified by multiplex PCR using a touch-down protocol with TRB-A and TRB-B primer pools mixed in one tube. Illumina adapters and sample indices were added to the amplicons through two consecutive PCR reactions performed with Phusion HS II polymerase. Amplicons were gel-purified with the NucleoSpin Gel and PCR Clean-up kit, then quantified by Qubit and quality-checked on an Agilent 2100 Bioanalyzer. Libraries were sequenced on an Illumina MiSeq using 600-cycle, single-indexed, paired-end runs. The paper's data handling went like this. MiXCR version 2.1.12 with the default MiXCR reference library was used to align and assemble TRB reads. A clone was defined by each unique CDR3 nucleotide sequence, and the analysis included only productive sequences with two or more reads. Repertoire diversity was assessed with alpha-parameterized diversity profiles (alpha 0 to 5), including the Shannon (alpha 1) and Simpson (alpha 2) indices, which were computed with an R script. The tcR package was used to compute combinatorial TRB VJ usage, which was then compared between cohorts by principal component analysis with ade4. TCRbeta CDR3s were clustered with GLIPH on cohort pairs matched by age and read depth, and cluster frequencies were compared by Wilcoxon test. Following reprocessing of the reads by TCRdb, the data hold one row per CDR3 protein sequence and no DNA is available. The authors' filters were not applied to this entry. The data table for this sample lists approximately 7,000 distinct CDR3 sequences. The top ten hold 3.5% of the sample.

From the cysteine through the phenylalanine, the CDR3 covers 13 amino acids. Only the protein is on record. Via the germline V gene (reference sequence), CDR1 is MNHNY and CDR2 SVGAGI. The paper as a whole reports these results and caveats: In the comparison of secondary cytopenia with CLL, the cluster-lack signature was not observed, apparently because the dominant lymphoma-associated repertoire masked the signature. Shifts in the TRB repertoire, including less even repertoires in secondary cytopenia and CLL, were mostly a reflection of lymphoma bias and not of autoimmunity. A lack of physiological T cell clusters in primary autoimmune cytopenia patients was suggested by GLIPH, as 51 clusters were found to be exclusive to healthy donors versus 15 to 20 exclusive to patients. The T cell clusters were defined only in silico, and the functional role of the clusters still needed to be validated experimentally. Healthy donors showed 2.5 to 3-fold more exclusive TRB clusters than active autoimmune hepatitis patients, consistent with an autoimmunity-wide signature.

For each sample, TRB amplification used 200 to 250 ng of peripheral blood genomic DNA, equal to some 37,000 genome equivalents. No count is logged; frequency rates this clonotype as medium-sized (0.01 to 0.1%). No antigen is known for it. Sequencing was carried out using peripheral blood. The sequence was obtained from a human donor with an autoimmune cytopenia or autoimmune hepatitis (not recorded which). Recombination connected TRBV6-6 to TRBJ1-5. The CDR3 sequence is CASSYAANQPQHF.